The TCR beta chain described here comes from a study of T cells in Graves' hyperthyroidism and ophthalmopathy. CDR1 and CDR2 from the germline V gene are SQVTM and ANQGSEA. Trimming stripped 2 bases from V and 0 bases from J, with 9 bases between. The CDR3 is made up of 14 amino acids. This clonotype was recorded a few times. Template material for amplifying TCR beta CDR3 regions consisted of RNA transcripts. During a first-round RT-PCR of the TCR CDR3, the HTBI primer set was used. TCRdb processed the multiplex PCR reads anew with MiXCR; each CDR3 protein has one entry. The sample shows roughly 500,000 distinct CDR3 sequences, 15% to 20% of them seen only once. Orbital computed tomography, thyroid ultrasound, serum thyroxine and TRAb, and clinical symptoms together informed the diagnoses.

The sample was blood. The rearrangement links TRBV29-1 to TRBJ2-3; D possibly corresponds to TRBD1 (5 bases). The TCR sequence derives from a young woman with Graves' ophthalmopathy. CDR3 sequence reads: CSVEPPGSTDTQYF. The CDR3, as DNA: TGCAGCGTTGAACCCCCAGGGAGCACAGATACGCAGTATTTT.